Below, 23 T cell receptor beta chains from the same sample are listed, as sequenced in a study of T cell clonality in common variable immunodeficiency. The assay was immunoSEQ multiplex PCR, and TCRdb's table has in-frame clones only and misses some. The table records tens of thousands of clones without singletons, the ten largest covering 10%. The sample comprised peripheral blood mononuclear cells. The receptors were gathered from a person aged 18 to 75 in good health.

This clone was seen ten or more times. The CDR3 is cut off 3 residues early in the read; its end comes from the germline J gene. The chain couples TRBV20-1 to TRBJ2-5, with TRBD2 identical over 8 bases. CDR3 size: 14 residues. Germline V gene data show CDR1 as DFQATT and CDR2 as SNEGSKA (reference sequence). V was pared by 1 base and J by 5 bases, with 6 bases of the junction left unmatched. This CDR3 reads CSARVSGVGETQYF. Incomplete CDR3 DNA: TGCAGTGCTAGAGTTAGCGGGGTCGGCGAGACC.

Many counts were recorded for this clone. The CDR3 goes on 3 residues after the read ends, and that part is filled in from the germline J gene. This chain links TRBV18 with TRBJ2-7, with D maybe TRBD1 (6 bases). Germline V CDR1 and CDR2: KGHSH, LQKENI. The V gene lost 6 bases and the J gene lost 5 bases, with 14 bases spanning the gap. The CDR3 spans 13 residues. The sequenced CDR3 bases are TGTGCCAGCTCGTACAGGGTGTCCCACGAG. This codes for CASSYRVSHE. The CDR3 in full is CASSYRVSHEQYF. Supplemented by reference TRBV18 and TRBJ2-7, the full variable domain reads NAGVMQNPRHLVRRRGQEARLRCSPMKGHSHVYWYRQLPEEGLKFMVYLQKENIIDESGMPKERFSAEFPKEGPSILRIQQVVRGDSAAYFCASSYRVSHEQYFGPGTRLTVT.

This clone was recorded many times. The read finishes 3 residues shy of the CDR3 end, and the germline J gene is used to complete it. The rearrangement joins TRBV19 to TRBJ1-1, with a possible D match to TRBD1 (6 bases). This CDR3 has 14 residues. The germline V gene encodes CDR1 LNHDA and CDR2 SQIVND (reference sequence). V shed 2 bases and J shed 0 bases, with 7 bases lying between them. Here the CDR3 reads CASSIKGVNTEAFF. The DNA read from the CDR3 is TGTGCCAGTAGTATAAAGGGGGTGAACACTGAA.

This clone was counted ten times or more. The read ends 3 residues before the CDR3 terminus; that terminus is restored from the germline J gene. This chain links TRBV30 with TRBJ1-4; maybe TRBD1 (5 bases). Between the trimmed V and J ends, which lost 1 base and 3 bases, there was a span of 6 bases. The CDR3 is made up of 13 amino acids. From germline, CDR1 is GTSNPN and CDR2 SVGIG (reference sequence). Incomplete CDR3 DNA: TGTGCCTGGAGTGGGGGGGCTAATGAAAAA. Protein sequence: CAWSGGANEK. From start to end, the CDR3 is CAWSGGANEKLFF.

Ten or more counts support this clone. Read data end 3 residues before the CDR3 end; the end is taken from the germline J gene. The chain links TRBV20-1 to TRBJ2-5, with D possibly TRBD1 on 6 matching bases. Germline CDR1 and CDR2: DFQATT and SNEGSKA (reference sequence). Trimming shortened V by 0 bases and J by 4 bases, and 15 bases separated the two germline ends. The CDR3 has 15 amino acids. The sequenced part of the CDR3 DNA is TGCAGTGCTAGAGATCAGGGGAAAGGGGGAGAGACC. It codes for CSARDQGKGGET. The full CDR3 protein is CSARDQGKGGETQYF.

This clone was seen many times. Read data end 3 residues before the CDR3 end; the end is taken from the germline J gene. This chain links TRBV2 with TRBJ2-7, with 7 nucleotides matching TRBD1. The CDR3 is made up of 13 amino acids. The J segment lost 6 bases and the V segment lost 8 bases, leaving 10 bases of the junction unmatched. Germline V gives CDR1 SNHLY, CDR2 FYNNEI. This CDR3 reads CASGTALSVEQYF. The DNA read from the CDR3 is TGTGCCAGCGGGACAGCCCTGAGCGTCGAG.

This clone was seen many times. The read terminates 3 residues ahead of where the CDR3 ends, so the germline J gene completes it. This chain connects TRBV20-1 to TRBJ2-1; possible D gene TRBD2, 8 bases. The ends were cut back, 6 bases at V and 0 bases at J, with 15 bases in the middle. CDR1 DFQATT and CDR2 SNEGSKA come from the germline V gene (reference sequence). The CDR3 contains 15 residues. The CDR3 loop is CSAEGAGGSYNEQFF. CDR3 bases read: TGCAGTGCCGAGGGGGCGGGAGGCTCCTACAATGAG.

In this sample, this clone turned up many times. The part of the CDR3 DNA that was read is TGCAGTGCTAGGACTAGCGACTCCTACGAG. This translates into CSARTSDSYE. The whole CDR3 sequence reads CSARTSDSYEQYF. The chain recombines TRBV20-1 with TRBJ2-7; 8 bases line up with TRBD2. The read is 3 residues too short to cover the CDR3 end, so that end is filled in from the germline J gene. V lost 3 bases and J lost 0; bases outside the gene matches: 1. The V gene's germline CDR1 is DFQATT and CDR2 SNEGSKA (reference sequence). CDR3 length: 13 amino acids.

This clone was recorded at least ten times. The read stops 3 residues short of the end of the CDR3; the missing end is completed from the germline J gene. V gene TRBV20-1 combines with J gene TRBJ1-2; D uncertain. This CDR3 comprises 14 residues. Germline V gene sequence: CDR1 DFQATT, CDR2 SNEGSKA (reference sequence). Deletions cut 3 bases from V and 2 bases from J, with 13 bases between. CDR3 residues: CSASSGRENYGYTF. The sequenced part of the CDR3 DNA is TGCAGTGCTAGTTCTGGGCGGGAGAACTATGGC.

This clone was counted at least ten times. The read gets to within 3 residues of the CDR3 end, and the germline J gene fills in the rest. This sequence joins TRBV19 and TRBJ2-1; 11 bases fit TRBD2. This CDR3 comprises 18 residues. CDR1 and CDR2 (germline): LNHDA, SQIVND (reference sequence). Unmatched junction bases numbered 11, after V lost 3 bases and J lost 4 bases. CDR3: CASSITLNLAGGYNEQFF. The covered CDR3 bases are TGTGCCAGTAGTATCACCTTAAACCTAGCGGGAGGTTACAATGAG.

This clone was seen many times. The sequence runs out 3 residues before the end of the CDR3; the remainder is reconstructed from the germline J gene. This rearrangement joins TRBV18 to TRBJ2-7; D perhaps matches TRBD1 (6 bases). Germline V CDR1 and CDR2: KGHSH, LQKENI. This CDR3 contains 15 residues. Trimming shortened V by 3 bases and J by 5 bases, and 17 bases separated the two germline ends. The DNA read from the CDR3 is TGTGCCAGCTCACCCAAGGCACAGGGTTTTAACGAG. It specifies CASSPKAQGFNE. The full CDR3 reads CASSPKAQGFNEQYF.

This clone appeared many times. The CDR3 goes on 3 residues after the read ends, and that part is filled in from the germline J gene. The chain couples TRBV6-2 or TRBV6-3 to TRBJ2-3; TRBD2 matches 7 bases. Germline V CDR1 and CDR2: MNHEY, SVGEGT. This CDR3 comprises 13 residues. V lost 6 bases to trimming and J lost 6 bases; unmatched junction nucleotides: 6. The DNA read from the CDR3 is TGTGCCAGCAGGGGAGGGGCAGGGGATACG. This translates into CASRGGAGDT. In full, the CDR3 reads CASRGGAGDTQYF.

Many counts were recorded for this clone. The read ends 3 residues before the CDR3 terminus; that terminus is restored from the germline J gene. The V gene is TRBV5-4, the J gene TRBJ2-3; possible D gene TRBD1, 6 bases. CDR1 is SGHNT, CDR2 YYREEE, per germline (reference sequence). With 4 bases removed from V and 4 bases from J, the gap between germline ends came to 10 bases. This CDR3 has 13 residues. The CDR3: CASSIQGPDTQYF. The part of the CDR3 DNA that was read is TGTGCCAGCAGCATCCAGGGGCCAGATACG.

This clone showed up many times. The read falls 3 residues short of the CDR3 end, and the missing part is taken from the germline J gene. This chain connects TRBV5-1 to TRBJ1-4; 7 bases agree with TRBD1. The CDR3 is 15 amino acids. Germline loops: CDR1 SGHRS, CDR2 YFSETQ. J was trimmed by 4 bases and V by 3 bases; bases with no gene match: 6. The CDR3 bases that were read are TGCGCCAGCAGCTGGGACAGTACCATTAATGAAAAA. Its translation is CASSWDSTINEK. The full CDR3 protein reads CASSWDSTINEKLFF.

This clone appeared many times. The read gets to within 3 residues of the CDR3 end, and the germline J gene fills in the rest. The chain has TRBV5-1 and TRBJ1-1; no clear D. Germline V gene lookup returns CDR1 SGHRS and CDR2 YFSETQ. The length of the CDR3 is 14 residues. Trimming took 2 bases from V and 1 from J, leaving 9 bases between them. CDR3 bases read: TGCGCCAGCAGCTTAAGTCCAGGGAACACTGAA. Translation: CASSLSPGNTE. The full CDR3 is CASSLSPGNTEAFF.

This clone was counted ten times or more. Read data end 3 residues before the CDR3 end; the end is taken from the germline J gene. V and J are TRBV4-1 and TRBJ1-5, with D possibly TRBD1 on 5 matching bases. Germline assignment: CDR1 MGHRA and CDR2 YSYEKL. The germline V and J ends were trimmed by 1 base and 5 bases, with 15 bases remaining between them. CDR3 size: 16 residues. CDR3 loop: CASSQVPDRGDQPQHF. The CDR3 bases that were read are TGCGCCAGCAGCCAAGTTCCAGACCGGGGGGATCAGCCC.

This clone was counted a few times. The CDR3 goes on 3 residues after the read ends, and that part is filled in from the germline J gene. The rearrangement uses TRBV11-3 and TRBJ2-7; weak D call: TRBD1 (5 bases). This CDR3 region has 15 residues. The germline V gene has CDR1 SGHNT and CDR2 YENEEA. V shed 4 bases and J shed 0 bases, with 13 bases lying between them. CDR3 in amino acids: CASSSRTLSSYEQYF. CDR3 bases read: TGTGCCAGCAGCTCCCGGACATTGAGCTCCTACGAG.

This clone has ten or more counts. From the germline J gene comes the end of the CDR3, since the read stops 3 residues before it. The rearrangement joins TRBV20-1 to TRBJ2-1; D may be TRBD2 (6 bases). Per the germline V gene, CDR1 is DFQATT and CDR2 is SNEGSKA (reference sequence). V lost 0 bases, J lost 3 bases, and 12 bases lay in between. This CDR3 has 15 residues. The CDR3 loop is CSARDLEGRYNEQFF. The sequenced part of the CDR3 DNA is TGCAGTGCTAGAGATCTGGAGGGTCGCTACAATGAG.

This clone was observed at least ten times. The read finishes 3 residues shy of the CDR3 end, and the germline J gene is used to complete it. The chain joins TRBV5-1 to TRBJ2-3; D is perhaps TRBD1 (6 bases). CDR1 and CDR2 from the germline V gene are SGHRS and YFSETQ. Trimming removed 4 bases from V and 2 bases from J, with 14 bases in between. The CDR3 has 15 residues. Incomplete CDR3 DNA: TGCGCCAGCAGCGGGATGACAGGCGCCACAGATACG. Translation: CASSGMTGATDT. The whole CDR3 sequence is CASSGMTGATDTQYF.

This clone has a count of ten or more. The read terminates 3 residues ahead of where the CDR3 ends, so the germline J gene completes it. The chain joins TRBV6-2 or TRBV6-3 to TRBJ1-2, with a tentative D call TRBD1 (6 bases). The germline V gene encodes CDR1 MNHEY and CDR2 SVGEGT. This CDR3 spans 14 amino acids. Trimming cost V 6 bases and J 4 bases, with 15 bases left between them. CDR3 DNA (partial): TGTGCCAGCAGGTACACAGGGCTCGGCTATGGC. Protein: CASRYTGLGYG. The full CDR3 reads CASRYTGLGYGYTF.

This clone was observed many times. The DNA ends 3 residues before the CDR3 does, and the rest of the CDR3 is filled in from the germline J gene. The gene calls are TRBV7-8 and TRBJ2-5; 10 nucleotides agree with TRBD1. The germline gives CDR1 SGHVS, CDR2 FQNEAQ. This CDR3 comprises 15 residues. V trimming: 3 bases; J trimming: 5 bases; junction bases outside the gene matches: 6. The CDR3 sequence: CASSFRTGGLETQYF. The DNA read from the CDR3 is TGTGCCAGCAGCTTCCGGACAGGGGGATTGGAGACC.

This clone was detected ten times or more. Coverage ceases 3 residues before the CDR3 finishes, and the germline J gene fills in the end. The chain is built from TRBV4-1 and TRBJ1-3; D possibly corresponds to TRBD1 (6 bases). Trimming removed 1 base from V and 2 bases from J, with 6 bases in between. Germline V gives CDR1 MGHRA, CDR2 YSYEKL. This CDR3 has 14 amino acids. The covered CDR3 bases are TGCGCCAGCAGCCAAGCAGGGGCTGGAAACACC. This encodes CASSQAGAGNT. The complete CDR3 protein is CASSQAGAGNTIYF.

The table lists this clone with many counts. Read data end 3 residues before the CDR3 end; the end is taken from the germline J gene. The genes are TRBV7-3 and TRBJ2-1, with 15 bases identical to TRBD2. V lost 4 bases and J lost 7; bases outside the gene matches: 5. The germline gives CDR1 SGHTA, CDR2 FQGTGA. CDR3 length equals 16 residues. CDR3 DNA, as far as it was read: TGTGCCAGCAGCTCCCGGACTAGCGGGGGGGTAAATGAG. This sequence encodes CASSSRTSGGVNE. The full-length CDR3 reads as CASSSRTSGGVNEQFF.